This TCR beta chain was captured by sequencing in a study of blood T cell repertoires in COVID-19. The Seattle patients joined while their infection was active and were tracked longitudinally afterward. Germline V gene lookup returns CDR1 MNHNS and CDR2 SASEGT. This CDR3 region has 16 residues. Losses at the gene ends were 1 base for V and 12 bases for J; bases not matched to a gene: 17. The table lists this clone with a few counts. TCRdb's copy holds only in-frame clones and misses some; the assay was immunoSEQ multiplex PCR. In the table there are roughly 170,000 clones, approximately 87% of which are singletons.

What was sequenced was peripheral blood. The V call is TRBV6-1, the J call TRBJ2-7; 8 nucleotides align to TRBD1. The receptor was derived from a woman between 65 and 79 years old with COVID-19, enrolled during active disease. CDR3 region: CASSEDGGQGAVQLYF. The CDR3 bases are TGTGCCAGCAGTGAAGATGGGGGCCAGGGGGCGGTTCAGCTGTACTTC.